The T cell receptor (beta chain) under discussion was sequenced for a study of blood T cell repertoires in COVID-19. Background on the study: Samples taken during acute and convalescent COVID-19 were collected in the United States, Italy and Spain. Sources were T cells, B-cell-depleted T cells, or PBMCs; the material itself was cDNA or gDNA.

Method: immunoSEQ multiplex PCR; TCRdb's copy keeps in-frame clones and lacks some. The sample lists around 150,000 clones, more than 65% occurring once. In germline, CDR1 is MNHNY, CDR2 SVGAGI (reference sequence). V trimming: 2 bases; J trimming: 4 bases; junction bases outside the gene matches: 5. The CDR3 is 15 amino acids. The sequence came from a woman of 80 years or more with acute or convalescent COVID-19. V gene TRBV6-6 combines with J gene TRBJ1-5, with 7 bases aligning to TRBD1. Sequencing used peripheral blood. CDR3 loop: CASSYVGQRNQPQHF. CDR3 DNA sequence: TGTGCCAGCAGTTACGTGGGACAGCGGAATCAGCCCCAGCATTTT.